This T cell receptor beta chain comes out of a study of control samples from healthy donors and cancer patients. Clones were sequenced by immunoSEQ multiplex PCR, and TCRdb holds only the in-frame ones, with some missing. The profile shows 20,000 to 30,000 clones, approximately 91% of them singletons. Trimming removed 5 bases at V and 5 bases at J, with 13 bases between. The CDR3 length is 13 residues. CDR1 is SGHNT, CDR2 YYREEE, per germline (reference sequence). The TCR originated in a man between 45 and 60 years old with lung cancer. Sequencing was carried out using PBMCs. V usage is TRBV5-4 and J usage is TRBJ2-5; a possible D gene is TRBD1 (6 bases). The CDR3, as DNA: TGTGCCAGCAGTTTCGGACAGCGGGAGACCCAGTACTTC. Its protein is CASSFGQRETQYF.